The clone carrying this T cell receptor (beta chain) was recorded many times. Its antigen is still unknown. To make TCR beta libraries, researchers used iRepertoire HTBI primers and Arm-PCR of CDR3 regions. TCRdb used MiXCR to reprocess the multiplex PCR reads, holding one entry per CDR3 protein. The sample includes about 540,000 distinct CDR3 sequences, about 13% seen only once; the top ten take more than 8.5%. This record belongs to a study of regulatory T cells in long-lasting Graves disease. Time point defined: newly diagnosed GD, antithyroid drugs for less than 3 months. From PBMCs, RNA was extracted and then used to make the TCR library. This CDR3 is built from 18 residues. Germline CDR1 and CDR2: MDHEN and SYDVKM. V dropped 4 bases and J dropped 4; count of bases not matched to a gene: 13. Study results and caveats: TRBV28, TRBJ1-2 and TRBJ2-5 were segments that persistent disease favored. Only a small sample size was used, which may have cut accuracy.

The sample was also reused in another study, on T cells in Graves' hyperthyroidism and ophthalmopathy. That source notes: A set of HTBI primers served as the primers for a first-round RT-PCR of the TCR CDR3.

This receptor was taken from a man aged 25-45 years with Graves disease. This chain uses TRBV28 with TRBJ2-3, with 11 positions matching TRBD2. The sequences come from peripheral blood mononuclear cells (PBMCs), collected at new diagnosis, from a patient treated with antithyroid drugs. CDR3 in amino acids: CASSSHVSGRAISDTQYF. In DNA, the CDR3 is TGTGCCAGCAGTTCGCACGTTAGCGGGAGGGCCATATCAGATACGCAGTATTTT.